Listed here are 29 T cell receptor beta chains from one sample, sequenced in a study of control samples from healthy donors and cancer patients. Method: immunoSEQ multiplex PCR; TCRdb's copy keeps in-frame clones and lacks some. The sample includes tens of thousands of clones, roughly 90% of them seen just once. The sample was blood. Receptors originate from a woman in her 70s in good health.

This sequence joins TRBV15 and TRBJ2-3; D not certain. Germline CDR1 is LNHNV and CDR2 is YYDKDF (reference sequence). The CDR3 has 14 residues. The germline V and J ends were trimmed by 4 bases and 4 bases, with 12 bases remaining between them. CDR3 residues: CATSKERSADTQYF. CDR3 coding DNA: TGTGCCACCAGCAAAGAACGATCCGCAGATACGCAGTATTTT.

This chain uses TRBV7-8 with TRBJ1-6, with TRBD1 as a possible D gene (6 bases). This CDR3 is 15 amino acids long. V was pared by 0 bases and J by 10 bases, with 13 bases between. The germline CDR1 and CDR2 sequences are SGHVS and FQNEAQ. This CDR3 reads CASSLAYRDQSPLHF. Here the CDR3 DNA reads TGTGCCAGCAGCTTAGCGTACAGGGATCAGTCACCCCTCCACTTT. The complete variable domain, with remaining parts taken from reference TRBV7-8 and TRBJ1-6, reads GAGVSQSPRYKVAKRGQDVALRCDPISGHVSLFWYQQALGQGPEFLTYFQNEAQLDKSGLPSDRFFAERPEGSVSTLKIQRTQQEDSAVYLCASSLAYRDQSPLHFGNGTRLTVT.

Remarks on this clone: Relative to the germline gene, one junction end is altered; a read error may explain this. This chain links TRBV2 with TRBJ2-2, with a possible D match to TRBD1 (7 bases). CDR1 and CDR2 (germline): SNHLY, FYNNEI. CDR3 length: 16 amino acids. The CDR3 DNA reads TGTGCCAGCCGAATTGTAGGGGGCGACCGAGGCGGGAAGCTGTTTTTT. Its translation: CASRIVGGDRGGKLFF.

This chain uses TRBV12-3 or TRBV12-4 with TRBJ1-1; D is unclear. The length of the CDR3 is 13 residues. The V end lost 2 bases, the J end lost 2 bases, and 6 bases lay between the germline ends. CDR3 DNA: TGTGCCAGCAGTTTATGGGGAAACACTGAAGCTTTCTTT. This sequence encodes CASSLWGNTEAFF.

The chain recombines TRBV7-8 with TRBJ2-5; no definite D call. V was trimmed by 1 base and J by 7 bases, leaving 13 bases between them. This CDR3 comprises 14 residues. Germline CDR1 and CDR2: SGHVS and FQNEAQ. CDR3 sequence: CASSLGRPLGTQYF. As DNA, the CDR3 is TGTGCCAGCAGCTTAGGACGCCCCTTGGGGACCCAGTACTTC.

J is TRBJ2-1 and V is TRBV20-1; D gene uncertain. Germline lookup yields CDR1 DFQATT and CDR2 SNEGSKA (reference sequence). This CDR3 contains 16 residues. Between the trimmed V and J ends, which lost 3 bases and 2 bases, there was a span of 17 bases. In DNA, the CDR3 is TGCAGTGCTAGTTGGCCCAAATCTGTCCCCTACAATGAGCAGTTCTTC. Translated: CSASWPKSVPYNEQFF.

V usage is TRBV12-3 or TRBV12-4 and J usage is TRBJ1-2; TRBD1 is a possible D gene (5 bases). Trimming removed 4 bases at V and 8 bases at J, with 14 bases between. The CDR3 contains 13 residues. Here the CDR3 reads CASSWDPLSGYTF. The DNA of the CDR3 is TGTGCCAGCAGTTGGGACCCCCTCTCCGGCTACACCTTC.

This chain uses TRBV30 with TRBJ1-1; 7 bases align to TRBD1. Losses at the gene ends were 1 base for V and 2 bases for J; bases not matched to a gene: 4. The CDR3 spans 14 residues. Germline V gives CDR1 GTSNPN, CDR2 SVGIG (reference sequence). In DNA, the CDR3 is TGTGCCTGGAGTGCGTGGGACAGCAACACTGAAGCTTTCTTT. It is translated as CAWSAWDSNTEAFF.

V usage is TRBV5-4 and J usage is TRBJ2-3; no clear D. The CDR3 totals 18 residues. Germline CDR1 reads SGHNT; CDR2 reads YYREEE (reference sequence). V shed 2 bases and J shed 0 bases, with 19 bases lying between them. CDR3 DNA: TGTGCCAGCAGCTTAGAAGGACGTAGTCTGGGGAGCACAGATACGCAGTATTTT. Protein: CASSLEGRSLGSTDTQYF.

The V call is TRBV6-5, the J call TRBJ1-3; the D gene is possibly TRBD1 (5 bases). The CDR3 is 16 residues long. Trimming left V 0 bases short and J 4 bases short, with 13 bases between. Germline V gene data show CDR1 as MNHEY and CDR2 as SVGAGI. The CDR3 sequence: CASSYSKGSNGNTIYF. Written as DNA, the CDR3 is TGTGCCAGCAGTTACTCGAAGGGGTCTAACGGAAACACCATATATTTT.

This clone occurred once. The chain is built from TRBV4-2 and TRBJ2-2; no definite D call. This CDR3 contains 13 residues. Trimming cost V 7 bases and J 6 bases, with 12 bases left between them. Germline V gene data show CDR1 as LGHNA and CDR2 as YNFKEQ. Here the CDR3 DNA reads TGTGCCAGCACCACGCTTGTTTCCGGGGAGCTGTTTTTT. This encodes CASTTLVSGELFF.

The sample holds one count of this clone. CDR3 region: CASSRTGSGTEAFF. The CDR3 bases are TGTGCCAGCTCAAGGACAGGGTCGGGGACTGAAGCTTTCTTT. The genes are TRBV18 and TRBJ1-1; 8 bases are a match to TRBD1. Germline values: CDR1 KGHSH, CDR2 LQKENI. J gave up 5 bases and V 5 bases, and 7 bases lay outside the gene matches. CDR3 length: 14 amino acids.

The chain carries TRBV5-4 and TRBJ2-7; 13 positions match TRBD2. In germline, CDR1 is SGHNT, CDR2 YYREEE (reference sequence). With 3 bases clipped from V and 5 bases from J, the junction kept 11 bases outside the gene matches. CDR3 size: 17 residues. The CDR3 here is CASSWGLAGWGRNEQYF. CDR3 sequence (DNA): TGTGCCAGCAGCTGGGGACTAGCGGGATGGGGGAGGAACGAGCAGTACTTC.

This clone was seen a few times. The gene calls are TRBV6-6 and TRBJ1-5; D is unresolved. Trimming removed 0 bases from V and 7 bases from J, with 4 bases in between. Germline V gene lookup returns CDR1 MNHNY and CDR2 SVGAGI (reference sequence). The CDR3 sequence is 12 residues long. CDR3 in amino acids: CASSYSKQPQHF. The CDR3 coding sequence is TGTGCCAGCAGTTACTCCAAACAGCCCCAGCATTTT.

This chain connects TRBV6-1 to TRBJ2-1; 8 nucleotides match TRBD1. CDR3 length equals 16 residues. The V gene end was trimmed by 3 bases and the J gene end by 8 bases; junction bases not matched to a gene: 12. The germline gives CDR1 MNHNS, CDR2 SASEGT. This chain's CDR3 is CASSDYSRTGYDEQFF. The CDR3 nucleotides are TGTGCCAGCAGTGATTATAGTCGGACAGGGTACGATGAGCAGTTCTTC.

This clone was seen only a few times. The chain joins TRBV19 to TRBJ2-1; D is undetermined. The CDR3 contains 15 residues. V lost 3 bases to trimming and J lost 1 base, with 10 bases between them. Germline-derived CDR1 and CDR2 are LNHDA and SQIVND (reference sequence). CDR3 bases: TGTGCCAGTAGTATCAACTTCTATTCCTACAATGAGCAGTTCTTC. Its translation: CASSINFYSYNEQFF.

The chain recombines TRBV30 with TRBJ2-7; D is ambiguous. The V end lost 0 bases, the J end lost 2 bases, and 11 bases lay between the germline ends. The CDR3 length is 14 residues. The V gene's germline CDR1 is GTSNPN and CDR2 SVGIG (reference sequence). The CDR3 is CAWSVGYVAYEQYF. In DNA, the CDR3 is TGTGCCTGGAGTGTAGGCTACGTGGCCTACGAGCAGTACTTC.

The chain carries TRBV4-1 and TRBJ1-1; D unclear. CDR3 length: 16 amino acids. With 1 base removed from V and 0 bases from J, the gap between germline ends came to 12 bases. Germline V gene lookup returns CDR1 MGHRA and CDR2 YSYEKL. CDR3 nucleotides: TGCGCCAGCAGCCAAGTAGGAGTGTACATGAACACTGAAGCTTTCTTT. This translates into CASSQVGVYMNTEAFF.

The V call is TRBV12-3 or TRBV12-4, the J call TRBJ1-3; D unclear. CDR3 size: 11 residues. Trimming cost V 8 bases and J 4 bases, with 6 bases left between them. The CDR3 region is CASRGGNTIYF. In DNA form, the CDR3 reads TGTGCCAGCCGGGGAGGAAACACCATATATTTT.

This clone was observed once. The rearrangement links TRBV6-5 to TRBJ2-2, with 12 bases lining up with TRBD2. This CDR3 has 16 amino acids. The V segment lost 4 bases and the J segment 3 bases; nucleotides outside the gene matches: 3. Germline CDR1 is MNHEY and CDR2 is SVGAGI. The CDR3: CASSSRLAGDTGELFF. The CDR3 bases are TGTGCCAGCAGTTCCCGACTAGCGGGGGACACCGGGGAGCTGTTTTTT.

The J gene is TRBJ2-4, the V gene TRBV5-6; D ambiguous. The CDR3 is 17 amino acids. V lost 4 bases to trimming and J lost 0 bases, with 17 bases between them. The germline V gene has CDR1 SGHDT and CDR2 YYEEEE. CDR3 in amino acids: CASSLGELRLAKNIQYF. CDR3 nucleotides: TGTGCCAGCAGCCTGGGCGAACTTAGGCTAGCCAAAAACATTCAGTACTTC.

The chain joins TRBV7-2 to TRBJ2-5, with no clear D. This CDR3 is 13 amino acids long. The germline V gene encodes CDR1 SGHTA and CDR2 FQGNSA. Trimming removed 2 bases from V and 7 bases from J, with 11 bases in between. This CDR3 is CASSLFRFGTQYF. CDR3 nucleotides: TGTGCCAGCAGCTTATTCAGATTTGGGACCCAGTACTTC.

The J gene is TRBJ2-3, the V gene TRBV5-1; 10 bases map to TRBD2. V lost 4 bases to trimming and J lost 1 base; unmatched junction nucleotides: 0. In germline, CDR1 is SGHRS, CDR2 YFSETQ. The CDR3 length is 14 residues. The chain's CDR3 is CASSTSGGTDTQYF. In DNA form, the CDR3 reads TGCGCCAGCAGCACTAGCGGGGGCACAGATACGCAGTATTTT.

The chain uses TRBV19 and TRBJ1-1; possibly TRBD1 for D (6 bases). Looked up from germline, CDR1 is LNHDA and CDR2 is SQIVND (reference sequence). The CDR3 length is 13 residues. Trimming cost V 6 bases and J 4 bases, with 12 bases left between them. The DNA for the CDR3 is TGTGCCAGTAGCAGGGGAGGCGGCACTGAAGCTTTCTTT. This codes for CASSRGGGTEAFF.

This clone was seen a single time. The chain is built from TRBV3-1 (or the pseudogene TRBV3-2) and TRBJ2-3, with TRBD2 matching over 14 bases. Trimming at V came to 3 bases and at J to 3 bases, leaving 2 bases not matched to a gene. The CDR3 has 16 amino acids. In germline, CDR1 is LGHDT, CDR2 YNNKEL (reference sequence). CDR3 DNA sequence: TGTGCCAGCAGCCATGGGACTAGCGGGGGTACAGATACGCAGTATTTT. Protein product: CASSHGTSGGTDTQYF.

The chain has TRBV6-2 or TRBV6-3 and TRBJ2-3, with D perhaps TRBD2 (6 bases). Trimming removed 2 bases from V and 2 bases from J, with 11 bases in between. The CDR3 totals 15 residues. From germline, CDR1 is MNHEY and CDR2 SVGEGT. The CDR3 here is CASSYVGRDTDTQYF. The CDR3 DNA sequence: TGTGCCAGCAGTTACGTTGGGCGGGACACAGATACGCAGTATTTT.

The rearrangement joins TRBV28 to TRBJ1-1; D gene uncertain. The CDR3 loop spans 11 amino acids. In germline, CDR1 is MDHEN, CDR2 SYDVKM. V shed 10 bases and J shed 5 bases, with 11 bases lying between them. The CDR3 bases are TGTGCCACCTCGAGGGAGACTGAAGCTTTCTTT. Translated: CATSRETEAFF.

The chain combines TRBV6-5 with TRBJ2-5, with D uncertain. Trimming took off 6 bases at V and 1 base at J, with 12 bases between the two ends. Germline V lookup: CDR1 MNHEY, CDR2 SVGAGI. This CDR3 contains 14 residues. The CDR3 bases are TGTGCCAGCAGGGTCCTAGGTGGCCAAGAGACCCAGTACTTC. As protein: CASRVLGGQETQYF.

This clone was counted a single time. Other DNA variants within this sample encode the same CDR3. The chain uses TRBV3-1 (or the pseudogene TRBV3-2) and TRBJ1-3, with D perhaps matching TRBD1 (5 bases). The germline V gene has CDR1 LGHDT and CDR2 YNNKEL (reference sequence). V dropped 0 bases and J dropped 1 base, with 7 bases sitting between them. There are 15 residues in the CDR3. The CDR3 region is CASSQDQGSGNTIYF. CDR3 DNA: TGTGCCAGCAGCCAAGATCAGGGTTCTGGAAACACCATATATTTT.